Shown below are 24 T cell receptor beta chains from a single sample sequenced in a study of T cells after yellow fever vaccination. MiXCR was run by TCRdb on the 5' RACE reads, yielding one entry per CDR3 protein. The sample carries 65,000 to 70,000 distinct CDR3 sequences, 4.5% to 7.5% recorded once. The sample consisted of CD4+ T cells sorted from PBMCs, taken around 15 days after the first yellow fever vaccination. These TCRs come from a man between 18 and 29 years old who received the YFV17D yellow fever vaccine.

Turning to this clonotype: With a much larger clone just one base away, this may be a read error. The rearrangement links TRBV18 to TRBJ1-1, with D hard to call. Germline loops: CDR1 KGHSH, CDR2 LQKENI. The CDR3 extends over 13 amino acids. V was trimmed by 6 bases and J by 1 base, leaving 9 bases between them. The CDR3 DNA sequence: TGTGCCAGCTCCTCCTCCGCGAACACTGAAGCTTTCTTT. This translates into CASSSSANTEAFF.

This clonotype has a count of ten or more. J is TRBJ2-2 and V is TRBV20-1; D may be TRBD2 (5 bases). V shed 0 bases and J shed 1 base, with 12 bases lying between them. In germline, CDR1 is DFQATT, CDR2 SNEGSKA (reference sequence). The length of the CDR3 is 16 residues. The DNA of the CDR3 is TGCAGTGCTAGAGATCTGGTCGGAGGGAACACCGGGGAGCTGTTTTTT. It specifies CSARDLVGGNTGELFF.

In its sample, this clonotype was seen many times. V and J are TRBV9 and TRBJ2-5, with D uncertain. CDR1 is SGDLS and CDR2 is YYNGEE in the germline V gene. Between the trimmed V and J ends, which lost 2 bases and 5 bases, there was a span of 10 bases. This CDR3 is 13 amino acids long. CDR3 nucleotides: TGTGCCAGCAGCGTCTCCCCCCGGGAGACCCAGTACTTC. The encoded protein is CASSVSPRETQYF.

V gene TRBV7-2 combines with J gene TRBJ2-5; 14 bases fit TRBD2. CDR1 SGHTA and CDR2 FQGNSA come from the germline V gene. The CDR3 is 16 amino acids. Losses at the gene ends were 5 bases for V and 7 bases for J; bases not matched to a gene: 9. Written as DNA, the CDR3 is TGTGCCAGCAGCCGCGGACTAGCGGGGGGCCCCCGGACCCAGTACTTC. Amino acids: CASSRGLAGGPRTQYF.

This chain links TRBV4-2 with TRBJ2-6; possible D gene TRBD2, 6 bases. The CDR3 has 17 amino acids. V was clipped by 6 bases and J by 0 bases, with 15 bases between them. Looked up from germline, CDR1 is LGHNA and CDR2 is YNFKEQ. CDR3: CASRPPGLNSGANVLTF. Here the CDR3 DNA reads TGTGCCAGCAGACCGCCGGGACTTAACTCTGGGGCCAACGTCCTGACTTTC.

J is TRBJ2-5 and V is TRBV5-6; D unclear. Germline CDR1 is SGHDT and CDR2 is YYEEEE. The CDR3 is made up of 12 amino acids. Trimming took 4 bases from V and 5 from J, leaving 9 bases between them. The CDR3 nucleotides read TGTGCCAGCAGCCCCCTGCTGGAGACCCAGTACTTC. This sequence encodes CASSPLLETQYF.

Many counts were recorded for this clonotype. The V call is TRBV20-1, the J call TRBJ2-5; the D gene could be TRBD1 or TRBD2 (5 bases each). Per the germline V gene, CDR1 is DFQATT and CDR2 is SNEGSKA (reference sequence). The CDR3 sequence is 12 residues long. Trimming left V 6 bases short and J 5 bases short, with 13 bases between. CDR3 nucleotide sequence: TGCAGTGCCCAGAGGGACCGCGAGACCCAGTACTTC. Protein: CSAQRDRETQYF.

There are many counts of this clonotype. The gene calls are TRBV20-1 and TRBJ2-3, with D tentatively TRBD1 or TRBD2 (6 bases each). Looked up from germline, CDR1 is DFQATT and CDR2 is SNEGSKA (reference sequence). The length of the CDR3 is 14 residues. The V gene lost 1 base and the J gene lost 3 bases, with 11 bases spanning the gap. The CDR3 coding sequence is TGCAGTGCTAGAGTAAGGGGGGTGACAGATACGCAGTATTTT. The encoded protein is CSARVRGVTDTQYF.

This clonotype was observed many times. The V gene is TRBV5-1, the J gene TRBJ2-6; D remains ambiguous. The V end lost 1 base, the J end lost 0 bases, and 8 bases lay between the germline ends. The CDR3 length is 16 residues. Germline values: CDR1 SGHRS, CDR2 YFSETQ. Here the CDR3 DNA reads TGCGCCAGCAGCTTGCCGTGGGACTCTGGGGCCAACGTCCTGACTTTC. Translated, it gives CASSLPWDSGANVLTF.

This clonotype has a count of ten or more. The chain uses TRBV4-3 and TRBJ1-1; D might be TRBD1 (5 bases). V was cut by 1 base and J by 6 bases, with 15 bases left in between. Per the germline V gene, CDR1 is LGHNA and CDR2 is YSLEER. The CDR3 totals 15 residues. CDR3 in amino acids: CASSQGQSGKPEAFF. The CDR3 region has the DNA TGCGCCAGCAGCCAAGGACAATCAGGGAAACCTGAAGCTTTCTTT.

This clonotype was detected many times. V usage is TRBV20-1 and J usage is TRBJ2-2; D is unresolved. There are 15 residues in the CDR3. The V and J ends lost 0 bases and 3 bases respectively, with 11 bases between them. Germline V gene sequence: CDR1 DFQATT, CDR2 SNEGSKA (reference sequence). This CDR3 is CSARDWQLHTGELFF. The CDR3 nucleotides read TGCAGTGCTAGAGATTGGCAACTTCACACCGGGGAGCTGTTTTTT.

Ten or more counts support this clonotype. The chain combines TRBV6-2 or TRBV6-3 with TRBJ1-2; possible D gene TRBD1, 6 bases. The CDR3 is made up of 17 amino acids. CDR1 is MNHEY and CDR2 is SVGEGT in the germline V gene. The V and J ends lost 6 bases and 3 bases respectively, with 23 bases between them. The CDR3 loop is CASRSHQGILLDYGYTF. CDR3 DNA sequence: TGTGCCAGCAGAAGCCACCAGGGGATTTTATTGGACTATGGCTACACCTTC.

This clonotype was seen repeatedly, ten times or more. The chain uses TRBV7-2 and TRBJ1-2, with 12 bases fitting TRBD1. The CDR3 is 15 amino acids. Germline values: CDR1 SGHTA, CDR2 FQGNSA. Trimming cost V 0 bases and J 7 bases; bases outside gene matches: 3. The CDR3 coding sequence is TGTGCCAGCAGCTTAGCGGGACAGGGGGCTGGTGGCTACACCTTC. Encoded protein: CASSLAGQGAGGYTF.

This clonotype appeared many times. V usage is TRBV5-5 and J usage is TRBJ2-6; D remains ambiguous. This CDR3 has 13 residues. Germline V gene data show CDR1 as SGHKS and CDR2 as YYEKEE (reference sequence). Between the trimmed V and J ends, which lost 5 bases and 3 bases, there was a span of 6 bases. The CDR3 region has the DNA TGTGCCAGCAGAGTGGATGGGGCCAACGTCCTGACTTTC. It encodes CASRVDGANVLTF.

This clonotype occurred once. A much more abundant neighbour one base away suggests this may be a read error. The chain is built from TRBV20-1 and TRBJ1-1; D remains unclear. Germline loops: CDR1 DFQATT, CDR2 SNEGSKA (reference sequence). The V end lost 5 bases, the J end lost 4 bases, and 8 bases lay between the germline ends. The CDR3 consists of 11 residues. Here the CDR3 DNA reads TGCAGTGCTTACGTGGGCACTGAAGCTTTCTTT. It codes for CSAYVGTEAFF.

The sample holds many counts of this clonotype. The chain employs TRBV7-3 and TRBJ2-3, with D unclear. Trimming took 5 bases from V and 1 from J, leaving 13 bases between them. CDR1 and CDR2 (germline): SGHTA, FQGTGA. The CDR3 is 15 amino acids. DNA for the CDR3: TGTGCCAGCAGCCCCTATGACTTGGGCACAGATACGCAGTATTTT. This sequence encodes CASSPYDLGTDTQYF.

In this sample, this clonotype turned up many times. The rearrangement joins TRBV12-3 or TRBV12-4 to TRBJ2-5, with 10 bases identical to TRBD2. J lost 5 bases, V lost 4 bases, and 7 bases had no gene match. This CDR3 comprises 15 residues. The CDR3 protein is CASSSGLAGVETQYF. CDR3 in DNA: TGTGCCAGCAGTTCTGGCCTAGCGGGGGTTGAGACCCAGTACTTC.

This clonotype was found many times. This chain joins TRBV20-1 and TRBJ1-2; possible D gene TRBD1, 6 bases. The V gene lost 6 bases and the J gene lost 2 bases, with 19 bases spanning the gap. The CDR3 has 15 residues. Looked up from germline, CDR1 is DFQATT and CDR2 is SNEGSKA (reference sequence). CDR3 coding DNA: TGCAGTGCGAGCCGACCAGGGACAAGAAACTATGGCTACACCTTC. This gives the protein CSASRPGTRNYGYTF.

The chain has TRBV7-2 and TRBJ2-1, with TRBD1 as a possible D gene (5 bases). The CDR3 totals 13 residues. CDR1 is SGHTA, CDR2 FQGNSA, per germline. V shed 6 bases and J shed 7 bases, with 13 bases lying between them. The CDR3 DNA follows: TGTGCCAGCAGAACAGGCTCCCAAAATGAGCAGTTCTTC. Its translation is CASRTGSQNEQFF.

This clonotype was observed at least ten times. J is TRBJ1-1 and V is TRBV5-1; D is possibly TRBD1 (6 bases). This CDR3 contains 14 residues. Germline V gene lookup returns CDR1 SGHRS and CDR2 YFSETQ. Deletions cut 5 bases from V and 5 bases from J, with 16 bases between. The chain's CDR3 is CASRLRGGKTEAFF. Here the CDR3 DNA reads TGCGCCAGCAGATTAAGGGGGGGAAAGACTGAAGCTTTCTTT.

This clonotype was picked up a small number of times. The chain links TRBV5-1 to TRBJ1-2; D call uncertain. Germline V lookup: CDR1 SGHRS, CDR2 YFSETQ. The V end lost 0 bases, the J end lost 1 base, and 10 bases lay between the germline ends. There are 15 residues in the CDR3. CDR3 protein: CASSLGRTDNYGYTF. CDR3 DNA: TGCGCCAGCAGCTTGGGACGGACCGATAACTATGGCTACACCTTC.

This clonotype was seen many times. J is TRBJ1-6 and V is TRBV7-9; the D is unclear. This CDR3 contains 15 residues. V lost 5 bases and J 7 bases, leaving 15 bases between the germline ends. Germline V gene lookup returns CDR1 SEHNR and CDR2 FQNEAQ (reference sequence). CDR3 in DNA: TGTGCCAGCAGCCCCCCTGCCACTGGCAATTCACCCCTCCACTTT. This translates into CASSPPATGNSPLHF.

This clonotype was seen a few times. V and J are TRBV6-2 or TRBV6-3 and TRBJ2-2; D gene uncertain. Germline assignment: CDR1 MNHEY and CDR2 SVGEGT. This CDR3 spans 16 amino acids. Trimming shortened V by 4 bases and J by 5 bases, and 17 bases separated the two germline ends. CDR3 sequence (DNA): TGTGCCAGCAGTTCCCGGGTAGGGTCTCAAACCGGGGAGCTGTTTTTT. Translated: CASSSRVGSQTGELFF.

This clonotype was seen many times. The chain is built from TRBV29-1 and TRBJ2-5, with D uncertain. The CDR3 consists of 12 residues. Looked up from germline, CDR1 is SQVTM and CDR2 is ANQGSEA. With 4 bases removed from V and 5 bases from J, the gap between germline ends came to 11 bases. In nucleotides, the CDR3 is TGCAGCGTTGTCGATTCTCGGGAGACCCAGTACTTC. Its protein product is CSVVDSRETQYF.